This TCR beta chain derives from a study of blood T cell repertoires in COVID-19. Looking at the study overall: COVID-19 samples collected from the United States, Italy and Spain covered acute and convalescent phases.

The protocol was immunoSEQ multiplex PCR, while the TCRdb copy is restricted to in-frame clones and leaves out a portion. The sample consists of around 160,000 clones, 85% to 90% of them appearing once. Germline CDR1 reads SGHRS; CDR2 reads YFSETQ. The CDR3 has 16 amino acids. The J segment lost 6 bases and the V segment lost 1 base, leaving 4 bases of the junction unmatched. Patients in Seattle were enrolled during active infection, then followed longitudinally. This sequence was found in a man between 18 and 29 years old with COVID-19, enrolled during active disease. Sequenced input: peripheral blood. J is TRBJ2-3 and V is TRBV5-1, with TRBD2 matching over 14 bases. The CDR3 sequence: CASSLRLAGGYDTQYF. The CDR3 bases are TGCGCCAGCAGCTTGCGACTAGCGGGAGGGTACGATACGCAGTATTTT.